The 21 T cell receptor beta chains below come from one sample, sequenced in a study of cytomegalovirus exposure and HLA in healthy donors. Vbeta (60) and Jbeta (13) primers were used in the PCR. The method was immunoSEQ multiplex PCR; TCRdb's version includes in-frame clones alone and lacks a portion of them. The data hold under 150,000 clones, with roughly a tenth observed a single time. Sequencing used PBMCs. The receptors were gathered from a male donor in good health and CMV-seronegative.

The chain couples TRBV7-9 to TRBJ2-1; 9 nucleotides align to TRBD1. Germline CDR1 SEHNR, CDR2 FQNEAQ (reference sequence). This CDR3 is 15 amino acids long. V dropped 5 bases and J dropped 7; count of bases not matched to a gene: 9. The CDR3 spells CASSRRDREVNEQFF. The CDR3 DNA sequence: TGTGCCAGCAGCCGCCGGGACAGGGAGGTGAATGAGCAGTTCTTC.

The V and J genes are TRBV7-9 and TRBJ2-7; TRBD1 might be the D (6 bases). Germline V gives CDR1 SEHNR, CDR2 FQNEAQ (reference sequence). V dropped 4 bases and J dropped 0 bases, with 13 bases sitting between them. The CDR3 spans 15 residues. The CDR3 protein is CASSSWTVSSYEQYF. In DNA form, the CDR3 reads TGTGCCAGCAGCTCCTGGACAGTAAGCTCCTACGAGCAGTACTTC.

The chain couples TRBV9 to TRBJ2-1; maybe TRBD2 (6 bases). Between the trimmed V and J ends, which lost 7 bases and 0 bases, there was a span of 8 bases. The CDR3 is 13 amino acids. Germline CDR1 reads SGDLS; CDR2 reads YYNGEE. In DNA, the CDR3 is TGTGCCAGCCGGGGGAGCTCCTACAATGAGCAGTTCTTC. It specifies CASRGSSYNEQFF.

Only a few counts were recorded for this clone. V and J are TRBV7-8 and TRBJ1-1; 7 bases align to TRBD1. Germline values: CDR1 SGHVS, CDR2 FQNEAQ. V dropped 2 bases and J dropped 1; count of bases not matched to a gene: 7. The CDR3 loop spans 16 amino acids. Written as DNA, the CDR3 is TGTGCCAGCAGCTTAAGACAGGGTAGGGGGAACACTGAAGCTTTCTTT. This sequence encodes CASSLRQGRGNTEAFF. Supplemented by reference TRBV7-8 and TRBJ1-1, the full variable domain reads GAGVSQSPRYKVAKRGQDVALRCDPISGHVSLFWYQQALGQGPEFLTYFQNEAQLDKSGLPSDRFFAERPEGSVSTLKIQRTQQEDSAVYLCASSLRQGRGNTEAFFGQGTRLTVV.

This clone was observed a handful of times. The chain couples TRBV5-8 to TRBJ1-4; D perhaps matches TRBD1 (6 bases). There are 15 residues in the CDR3. The germline V gene encodes CDR1 SGHTS and CDR2 YDEGEE. V lost 4 bases, J lost 8 bases, and 18 bases lay in between. CDR3: CASSKSTGLWEKLFF. The CDR3 DNA follows: TGTGCCAGCAGCAAATCGACAGGCCTTTGGGAAAAACTGTTTTTT. Using reference TRBV5-8 and TRBJ1-4 for the parts outside the CDR3, the full variable domain is EAGVTQSPTHLIKTRGQQATLRCSPISGHTSVYWYQQALGLGLQFLLWYDEGEERNRGNFPPRFSGRQFPNYSSELNVNALELEDSALYLCASSKSTGLWEKLFFGSGTQLSVL.

This clone was recorded a few times. This sample also contains other DNA sequences that code for the same CDR3. The gene calls are TRBV6-5 and TRBJ2-1; the D gene is possibly TRBD2 (5 bases). CDR3 length equals 14 residues. Germline CDR1 is MNHEY and CDR2 is SVGAGI. The V end was cut by 4 bases, the J end by 0 bases, with 7 bases between. CDR3 protein: CASSSGSSYNEQFF. The CDR3 DNA reads TGTGCCAGCAGTTCGGGGAGCTCCTACAATGAGCAGTTCTTC.

The chain carries TRBV7-6 and TRBJ1-2; 9 bases are shared with TRBD1. CDR3 length: 15 residues. Trimming cost V 2 bases and J 5 bases; bases outside gene matches: 6. Germline CDR1 and CDR2: SGHVS and FNYEAQ. The CDR3 DNA follows: TGTGCCAGCAGCTTACAGGGACAGGGAGGGTATGGCTACACCTTC. It encodes CASSLQGQGGYGYTF.

The sample holds a few counts of this clone. The V and J genes are TRBV30 and TRBJ1-5; 12 positions match TRBD1. The CDR3 length is 23 residues. Germline loops: CDR1 GTSNPN, CDR2 SVGIG (reference sequence). After removal of 3 bases from V and 1 base from J, the junction contained 25 bases not matched to a gene. The chain's CDR3 is CAWSPSPSVGGTGGLRSNQPQHF. In DNA, the CDR3 is TGTGCCTGGAGCCCCTCTCCTTCGGTTGGCGGGACAGGGGGCTTAAGGAGCAATCAGCCCCAGCATTTT.

The table lists this clone with a few counts. The CDR3 DNA sequence: TGTGCCAGCAGCTTAGGTGAACGCGTGACAGGGAGAGACGGCTACACCTTC. As protein: CASSLGERVTGRDGYTF. V is TRBV7-9 and J is TRBJ1-2, with 7 bases matching TRBD1. The V gene's germline CDR1 is SEHNR and CDR2 FQNEAQ (reference sequence). The CDR3 has 17 residues. V lost 1 base to trimming and J lost 8 bases; unmatched junction nucleotides: 16.

The V call is TRBV7-2, the J call TRBJ2-5; 8 bases line up with TRBD1. V shed 6 bases, J shed 4 bases, and the junction held 4 bases outside the gene matches. The germline gives CDR1 SGHTA, CDR2 FQGNSA. The CDR3 extends over 13 amino acids. The CDR3 region is CASRGQVGETQYF. CDR3 nucleotides: TGTGCCAGCAGGGGACAGGTGGGAGAGACCCAGTACTTC.

The genes are TRBV18 and TRBJ1-2, with D unresolved. The germline V gene has CDR1 KGHSH and CDR2 LQKENI. This CDR3 has 15 amino acids. Trimming took 3 bases from V and 0 from J, leaving 11 bases between them. The CDR3 bases are TGTGCCAGCTCACCGAGCGCGGACTCTAACTATGGCTACACCTTC. It specifies CASSPSADSNYGYTF.

In regard to this clone: Compared with germline, one end of the junction differs, possibly owing to a read error. V gene TRBV4-3 combines with J gene TRBJ2-7; 8 bases fit TRBD2. CDR1 and CDR2 from the germline V gene are LGHNA and YSLEER. CDR3 size: 14 residues. The DNA for the CDR3 is TGCGCCAGCAGACAAGAGCCGGGGGGGCACGAGCAGTACTTC. Protein: CASRQEPGGHEQYF.

The CDR3 DNA reads TGTGCCAGCAGGGGTATACAAGCGGTAGGGATTAACAATGAGCAGTTCTTC. Translating it yields CASRGIQAVGINNEQFF. The chain uses TRBV2 and TRBJ2-1; D may be TRBD2 (5 bases). The ends were cut back, 6 bases at V and 5 bases at J, with 23 bases in the middle. The CDR3 has 17 residues. In germline, CDR1 is SNHLY, CDR2 FYNNEI. Full variable domain (outside the CDR3, taken from reference TRBV2 and TRBJ2-1): EPEVTQTPSHQVTQMGQEVILRCVPISNHLYFYWYRQILGQKVEFLVSFYNNEISEKSEIFDDQFSVERPDGSNFTLKIRSTKLEDSAMYFCASRGIQAVGINNEQFFGPGTRLTVL.

The V and J genes are TRBV7-2 and TRBJ1-5, with D maybe TRBD1 (6 bases). This CDR3 contains 13 residues. Germline CDR1 SGHTA, CDR2 FQGNSA. Trimming took 5 bases from V and 9 from J, leaving 14 bases between them. CDR3 nucleotides: TGTGCCAGCAGCCCAGATAGGGGGAGGCCCCAGCATTTT. This translates into CASSPDRGRPQHF. The complete variable domain, with remaining parts taken from reference TRBV7-2 and TRBJ1-5, reads GAGVSQSPSNKVTEKGKDVELRCDPISGHTALYWYRQSLGQGLEFLIYFQGNSAPDKSGLPSDRFSAERTGGSVSTLTIQRTQQEDSAVYLCASSPDRGRPQHFGDGTRLSIL.

This clone was picked up a small number of times. The rearrangement uses TRBV5-6 and TRBJ1-2; TRBD1 agrees at 7 bases. Germline trimming cut 4 bases from V and 2 bases from J; bases unmatched to any gene: 8. Germline CDR1 reads SGHDT; CDR2 reads YYEEEE. There are 15 residues in the CDR3. CDR3 region: CASSRRTGGNYGYTF. In DNA form, the CDR3 reads TGTGCCAGCAGCCGGCGGACAGGTGGAAACTATGGCTACACCTTC.

CDR3: CASSQGTGLYGYTF. DNA of the CDR3: TGCGCCAGCAGCCAAGGGACAGGGCTTTATGGCTACACCTTC. This chain joins TRBV4-3 and TRBJ1-2, with 8 bases identical to TRBD1. CDR1 and CDR2 (germline): LGHNA, YSLEER. This CDR3 comprises 14 residues. J was trimmed by 5 bases and V by 1 base; bases with no gene match: 3.

This chain links TRBV5-1 with TRBJ2-2, with TRBD1 identical over 7 bases. Germline values: CDR1 SGHRS, CDR2 YFSETQ. This CDR3 has 15 residues. V lost 0 bases, J lost 7 bases, and 6 bases stayed unmatched. The CDR3: CASSLEVTGNGELFF. The CDR3 nucleotides are TGCGCCAGCAGCTTGGAGGTGACAGGGAACGGGGAGCTGTTTTTT.

J is TRBJ2-1 and V is TRBV4-1; TRBD2 aligns across 8 bases. CDR3 length: 14 residues. From germline, CDR1 is MGHRA and CDR2 YSYEKL. Trimming took 4 bases from V and 2 from J; bases not matched to a gene: 1. This CDR3 is CASSPGGTYNEQFF. Here the CDR3 DNA reads TGCGCCAGCAGCCCGGGAGGGACCTACAATGAGCAGTTCTTC.

In this sample, this clone turned up a few times. The V gene is TRBV5-1, the J gene TRBJ2-5, with 7 bases matching TRBD2. Germline assignment: CDR1 SGHRS and CDR2 YFSETQ. The trim removed 4 bases at V and 5 bases at J, leaving 11 bases unmatched. This CDR3 region has 15 residues. CDR3 sequence reads: CASSPSGRRGETQYF. The CDR3 nucleotides are TGCGCCAGCAGCCCAAGCGGACGGCGGGGGGAGACCCAGTACTTC.

The V and J genes are TRBV18 and TRBJ1-5, with 11 bases that match TRBD1. Trimming cost V 3 bases and J 11 bases; bases outside gene matches: 9. The CDR3 loop spans 15 amino acids. CDR1 and CDR2 (germline): KGHSH, LQKENI. This chain's CDR3 is CASSPGQGGDRAQHF. The CDR3 DNA reads TGTGCCAGCTCACCGGGACAGGGGGGAGATCGGGCCCAGCATTTT.

V gene TRBV4-3 combines with J gene TRBJ1-6, with no clear D. This CDR3 has 14 residues. Trimming stripped 0 bases from V and 13 bases from J, with 13 bases between. The germline V gene encodes CDR1 LGHNA and CDR2 YSLEER. Here the CDR3 reads CASSQEGWSGPLHF. CDR3 nucleotide sequence: TGCGCCAGCAGCCAAGAGGGTTGGTCGGGTCCCCTCCACTTT.